Below, 10 T cell receptor beta chains from the same sample are listed, as sequenced in a study of T cells in Graves' hyperthyroidism and ophthalmopathy. RNA transcripts provided the source from which TCR beta CDR3 regions were amplified. The TCR CDR3 first-round RT-PCR relied on the HTBI primer set. TCRdb reanalysed the multiplex PCR reads using MiXCR and keeps one entry per CDR3 protein. This table holds approximately 600,000 distinct CDR3 sequences, under 15% found once. The sample consisted of blood. All receptors come from a woman aged 40 to 50 with Graves' ophthalmopathy.

This clonotype appeared many times. V usage is TRBV11-1 and J usage is TRBJ2-7; tentatively, D is TRBD1 (5 bases). Germline V gene data show CDR1 as SGHAT and CDR2 as FQDESV (reference sequence). The ends were cut back, 5 bases at V and 5 bases at J, with 13 bases in the middle. This CDR3 has 13 residues. The CDR3 reads CASSQGPPNEQYF. The CDR3 DNA reads as TGTGCCAGCAGCCAGGGTCCCCCCAACGAGCAGTACTTC.

This clonotype occurred many times. The chain links TRBV14 to TRBJ2-7; D not certain. The CDR3 length is 18 residues. The V and J ends lost 1 base and 0 bases respectively, with 19 bases between them. Per germline, CDR1 SGHDN and CDR2 FVKESK. The CDR3 coding sequence is TGTGCCAGCAGCCAAGCTCAGTTAGAGGAAGCCTCCTCCTACGAGCAGTACTTC. It yields the protein CASSQAQLEEASSYEQYF.

This sequence joins TRBV5-1 and TRBJ2-7, with 8 positions matching TRBD1. Per germline, CDR1 SGHRS and CDR2 YFSETQ. The V and J ends lost 4 bases and 2 bases, in that order; junction bases with no gene match: 5. The CDR3 spans 14 residues. CDR3 sequence reads: CASSERTGPYEQYF. DNA for the CDR3: TGCGCCAGCAGCGAGAGGACAGGGCCCTACGAGCAGTACTTC.

This clonotype was seen a handful of times. The chain links TRBV6-1 to TRBJ2-7; 10 bases map to TRBD2. The CDR3 covers 14 residues. From germline, CDR1 is MNHNS and CDR2 SASEGT. With V trimmed by 6 bases and J by 3 bases, 5 bases remained unmatched. This CDR3 reads CASRSGLADYEQYF. CDR3 sequence (DNA): TGTGCCAGCAGGTCTGGACTAGCGGACTACGAGCAGTACTTC.

The chain carries TRBV28 and TRBJ2-1; 11 nucleotides match TRBD1. Germline V gene lookup returns CDR1 MDHEN and CDR2 SYDVKM. This CDR3 is 15 amino acids long. J gave up 8 bases and V 5 bases, and 8 bases lay outside the gene matches. The chain's CDR3 is CASSRTGGAKYEQFF. CDR3 nucleotides: TGTGCCAGCAGTCGGACAGGGGGCGCAAAGTATGAGCAGTTCTTC.

Many counts were recorded for this clonotype. This chain links TRBV28 with TRBJ1-1, with D unclear. CDR1 is MDHEN, CDR2 SYDVKM, per germline. Trimming removed 6 bases at V and 7 bases at J, with 15 bases between. The CDR3 covers 13 residues. The chain's CDR3 is CASSAAGMGEAFF. CDR3 in DNA: TGTGCCAGCAGCGCAGCCGGGATGGGTGAAGCTTTCTTT.

This clonotype has just a few counts. A much larger clone lies one base from this, so it may be a read error. The chain employs TRBV6-2 or TRBV6-3 and TRBJ1-5; D unclear. Germline V lookup: CDR1 MNHEY, CDR2 SVGEGT. This CDR3 region has 12 residues. CDR3 loop: CAGSTGSQPQHF. The CDR3, as DNA: TGTGCCGGCAGCACGGGTTCTCAGCCCCAGCATTTT.

This clonotype was detected ten times or more. The chain couples TRBV12-3 or TRBV12-4 to TRBJ2-7, with TRBD1 matching 7 bases. Trimming at V came to 7 bases and at J to 1 base, leaving 7 bases not matched to a gene. CDR3 length: 14 residues. The CDR3 nucleotides read TGTGCCAGCAAACCGACAGGGTTATCCTACGAGCAGTACTTC. Residues: CASKPTGLSYEQYF.

There are many counts of this clonotype. The V gene is TRBV12-3 or TRBV12-4, the J gene TRBJ1-1; weak D call: TRBD1 (6 bases). V lost 7 bases and J 1 base, leaving 13 bases between the germline ends. The CDR3 spans 14 residues. The CDR3 here is CASTQEGENTEAFF. The DNA of the CDR3 is TGTGCCAGCACCCAAGAGGGGGAGAACACTGAAGCTTTCTTT.

The chain recombines TRBV6-1 with TRBJ2-7; tentatively, D is TRBD2 (6 bases). CDR3 length: 12 amino acids. CDR1 and CDR2 from the germline V gene are MNHNS and SASEGT. Trimming took off 5 bases at V and 7 bases at J, with 12 bases between the two ends. The CDR3 sequence is CASSRGRGEQYF. The DNA for the CDR3 is TGTGCCAGCAGTCGGGGGAGAGGGGAGCAGTACTTC.